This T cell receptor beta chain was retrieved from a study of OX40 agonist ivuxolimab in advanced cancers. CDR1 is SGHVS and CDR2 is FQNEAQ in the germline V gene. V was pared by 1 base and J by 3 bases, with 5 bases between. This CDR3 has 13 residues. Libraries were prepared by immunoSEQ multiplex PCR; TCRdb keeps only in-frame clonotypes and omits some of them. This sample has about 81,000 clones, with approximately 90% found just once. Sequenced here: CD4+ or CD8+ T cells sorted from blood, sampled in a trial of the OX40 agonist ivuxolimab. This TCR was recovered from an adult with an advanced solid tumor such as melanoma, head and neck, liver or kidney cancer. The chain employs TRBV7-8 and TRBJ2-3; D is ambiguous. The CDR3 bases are TGTGCCAGCAGCTTAGTTCGGACAGATACGCAGTATTTT. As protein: CASSLVRTDTQYF.